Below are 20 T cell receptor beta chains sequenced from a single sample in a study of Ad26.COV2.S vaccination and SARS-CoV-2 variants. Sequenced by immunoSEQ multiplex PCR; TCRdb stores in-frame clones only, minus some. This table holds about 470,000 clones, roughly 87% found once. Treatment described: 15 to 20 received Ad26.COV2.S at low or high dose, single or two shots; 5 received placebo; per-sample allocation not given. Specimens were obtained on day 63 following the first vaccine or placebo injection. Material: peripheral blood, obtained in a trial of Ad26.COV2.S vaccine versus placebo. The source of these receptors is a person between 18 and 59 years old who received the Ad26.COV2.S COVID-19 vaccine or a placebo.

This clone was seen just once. CDR3 DNA: TGTGCCAGCAGCCAAGAAAGGACAGGGCGGAATGAAAAACTGTTTTTT. It is translated as CASSQERTGRNEKLFF. The chain combines TRBV3-1 (or the pseudogene TRBV3-2) with TRBJ1-4; 8 bases align to TRBD1. The CDR3 spans 16 residues. The V gene's germline CDR1 is LGHDT and CDR2 YNNKEL (reference sequence). V lost 0 bases to trimming and J lost 5 bases; unmatched junction nucleotides: 5.

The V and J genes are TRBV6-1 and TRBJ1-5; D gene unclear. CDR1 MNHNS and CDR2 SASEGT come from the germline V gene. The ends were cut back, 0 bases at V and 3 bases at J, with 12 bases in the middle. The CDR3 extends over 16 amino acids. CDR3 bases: TGTGCCAGCAGTGAAGCGCTGGTCAGTTTCAATCAGCCCCAGCATTTT. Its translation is CASSEALVSFNQPQHF.

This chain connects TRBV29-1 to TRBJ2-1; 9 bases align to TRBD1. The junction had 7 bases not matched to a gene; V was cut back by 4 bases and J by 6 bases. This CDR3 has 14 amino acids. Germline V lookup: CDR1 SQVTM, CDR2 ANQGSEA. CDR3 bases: TGCAGCGTTGTTGGGACAGGGAGTGGCAATGAGCAGTTCTTC. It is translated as CSVVGTGSGNEQFF.

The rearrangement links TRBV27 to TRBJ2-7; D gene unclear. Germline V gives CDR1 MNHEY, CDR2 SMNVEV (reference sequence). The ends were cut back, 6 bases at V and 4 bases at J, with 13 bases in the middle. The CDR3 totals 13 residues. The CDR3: CASRQLLPYEQYF. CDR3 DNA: TGTGCCAGCAGGCAACTACTCCCTTACGAGCAGTACTTC.

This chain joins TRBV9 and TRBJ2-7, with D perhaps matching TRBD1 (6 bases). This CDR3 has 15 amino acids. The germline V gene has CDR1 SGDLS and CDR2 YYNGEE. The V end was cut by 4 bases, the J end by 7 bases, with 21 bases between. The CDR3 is CASSPGAASYGEQYF. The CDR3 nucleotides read TGTGCCAGCAGCCCAGGGGCGGCAAGCTACGGAGAGCAGTACTTC.

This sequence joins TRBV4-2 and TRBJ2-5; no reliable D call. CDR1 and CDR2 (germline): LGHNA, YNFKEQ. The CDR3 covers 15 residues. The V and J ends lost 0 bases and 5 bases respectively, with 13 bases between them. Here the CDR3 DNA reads TGTGCCAGCAGCCAAGATCCAGCTAGATTGGAGACCCAGTACTTC. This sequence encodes CASSQDPARLETQYF.

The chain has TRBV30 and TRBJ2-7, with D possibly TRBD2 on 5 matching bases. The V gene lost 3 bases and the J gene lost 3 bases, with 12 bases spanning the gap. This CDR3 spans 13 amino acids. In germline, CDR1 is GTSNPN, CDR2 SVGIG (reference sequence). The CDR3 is CAWRQREYYEQYF. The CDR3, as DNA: TGTGCCTGGAGACAAAGGGAGTACTACGAGCAGTACTTC.

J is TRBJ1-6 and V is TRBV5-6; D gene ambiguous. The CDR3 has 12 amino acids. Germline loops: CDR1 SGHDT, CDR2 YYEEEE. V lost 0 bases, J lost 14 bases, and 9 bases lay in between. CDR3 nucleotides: TGTGCCAGCAGCTTGGTTCCCGGGGCCCTCCACTTT. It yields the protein CASSLVPGALHF.

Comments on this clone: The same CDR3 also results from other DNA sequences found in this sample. Here the CDR3 reads CASSLAGGRSYEQYF. The CDR3 region has the DNA TGTGCCAGCAGTCTAGCGGGAGGCAGGTCCTACGAGCAGTACTTC. This chain uses TRBV6-2 or TRBV6-3 with TRBJ2-7, with 11 bases aligning to TRBD2. CDR3 size: 15 residues. Per germline, CDR1 MNHEY and CDR2 SVGEGT. V was pared by 5 bases and J by 1 base, with 4 bases of the junction left unmatched.

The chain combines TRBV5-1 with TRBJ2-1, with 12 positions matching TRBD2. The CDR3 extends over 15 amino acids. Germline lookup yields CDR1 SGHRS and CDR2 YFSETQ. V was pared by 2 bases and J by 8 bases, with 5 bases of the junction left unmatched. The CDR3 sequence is CASSLRLAGVHEQFF. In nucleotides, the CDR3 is TGCGCCAGCAGCTTAAGACTAGCGGGAGTCCATGAGCAGTTCTTC.

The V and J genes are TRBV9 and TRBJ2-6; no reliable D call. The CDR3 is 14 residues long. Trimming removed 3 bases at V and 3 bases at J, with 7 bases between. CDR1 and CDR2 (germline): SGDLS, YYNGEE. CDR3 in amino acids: CASSDSGGANVLTF. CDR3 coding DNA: TGTGCCAGCAGCGACTCGGGTGGGGCCAACGTCCTGACTTTC.

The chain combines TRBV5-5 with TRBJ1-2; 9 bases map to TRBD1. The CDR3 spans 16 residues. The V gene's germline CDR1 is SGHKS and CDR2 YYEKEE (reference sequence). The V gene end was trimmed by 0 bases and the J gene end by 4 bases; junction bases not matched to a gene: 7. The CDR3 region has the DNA TGTGCCAGCAGCTTGGCACAGGGGGCGAGGAGCTATGGCTACACCTTC. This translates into CASSLAQGARSYGYTF.

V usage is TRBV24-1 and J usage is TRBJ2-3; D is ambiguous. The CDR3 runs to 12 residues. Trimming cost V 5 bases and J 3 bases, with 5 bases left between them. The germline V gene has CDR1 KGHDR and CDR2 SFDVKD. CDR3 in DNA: TGTGCCACCAGTGCTTGGACAGATACGCAGTATTTT. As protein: CATSAWTDTQYF.

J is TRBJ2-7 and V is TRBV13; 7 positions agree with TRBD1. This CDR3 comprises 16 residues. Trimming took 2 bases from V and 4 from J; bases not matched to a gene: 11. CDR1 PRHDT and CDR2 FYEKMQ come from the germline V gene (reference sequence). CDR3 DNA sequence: TGTGCCAGCAGCTTACAATCACAGGGGATCGGGTACGAGCAGTACTTC. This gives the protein CASSLQSQGIGYEQYF.

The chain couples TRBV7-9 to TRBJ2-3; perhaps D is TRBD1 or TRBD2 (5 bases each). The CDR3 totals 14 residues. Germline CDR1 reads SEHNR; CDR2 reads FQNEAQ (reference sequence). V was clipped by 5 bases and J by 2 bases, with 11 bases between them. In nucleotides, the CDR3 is TGTGCCAGCAGCCCTCTGGGGGTCACAGATACGCAGTATTTT. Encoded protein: CASSPLGVTDTQYF.

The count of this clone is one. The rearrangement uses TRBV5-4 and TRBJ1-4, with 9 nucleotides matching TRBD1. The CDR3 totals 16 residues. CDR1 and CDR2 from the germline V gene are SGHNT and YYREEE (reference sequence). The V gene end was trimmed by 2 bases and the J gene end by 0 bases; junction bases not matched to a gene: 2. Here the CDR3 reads CASSFDRGTTNEKLFF. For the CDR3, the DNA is TGTGCCAGCAGCTTCGACAGGGGGACAACTAATGAAAAACTGTTTTTT.

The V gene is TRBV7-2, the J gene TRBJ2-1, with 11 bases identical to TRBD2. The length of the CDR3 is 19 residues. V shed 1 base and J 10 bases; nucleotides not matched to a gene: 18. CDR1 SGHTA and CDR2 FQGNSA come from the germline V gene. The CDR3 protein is CASSLELSGRGRIQREQFF. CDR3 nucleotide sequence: TGTGCCAGCAGCTTAGAACTTAGCGGGAGGGGAAGGATCCAGCGGGAGCAGTTCTTC.

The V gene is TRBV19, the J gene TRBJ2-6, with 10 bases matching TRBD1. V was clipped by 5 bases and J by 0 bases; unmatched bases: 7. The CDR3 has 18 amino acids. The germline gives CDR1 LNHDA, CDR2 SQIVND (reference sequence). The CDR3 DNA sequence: TGTGCCAGTAGTGGAGGGACAGGGGCGTTCTCTGGGGCCAACGTCCTGACTTTC. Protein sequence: CASSGGTGAFSGANVLTF.

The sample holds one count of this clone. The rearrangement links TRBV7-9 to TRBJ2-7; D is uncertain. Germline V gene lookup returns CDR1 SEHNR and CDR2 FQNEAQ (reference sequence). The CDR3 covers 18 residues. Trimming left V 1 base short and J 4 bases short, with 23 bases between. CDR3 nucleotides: TGTGCCAGCAGCTTAGTTCCCCCGACATCGCCTTTGTCTTACGAGCAGTACTTC. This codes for CASSLVPPTSPLSYEQYF.

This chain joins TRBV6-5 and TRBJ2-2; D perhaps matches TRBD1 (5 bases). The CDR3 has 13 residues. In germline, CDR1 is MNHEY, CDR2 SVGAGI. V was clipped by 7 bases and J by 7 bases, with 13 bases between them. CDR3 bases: TGTGCCAGCACTCCCCCCCAGGGCGGGGAGCTGTTTTTT. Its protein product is CASTPPQGGELFF.